This T cell receptor (beta chain) was identified during a study of blood T cell repertoires in COVID-19. Germline values: CDR1 SGHRS, CDR2 YFSETQ. V was trimmed by 2 bases and J by 0 bases, leaving 10 bases between them. There are 15 residues in the CDR3. TCRdb's copy holds only in-frame clones and misses some; the assay was immunoSEQ multiplex PCR. The sample has about 77,000 clones; about 92% are singletons. The sample consisted of peripheral blood. This sequence was found in a woman of 80 years or more with active or convalescent COVID-19. The chain joins TRBV5-1 to TRBJ2-3; tentatively, D is TRBD2 (6 bases). The CDR3 nucleotides are TGCGCCAGCAGCTTTATTGGGACTAGCACAGATACGCAGTATTTT. Translation: CASSFIGTSTDTQYF. The whole variable domain, remainder taken from reference TRBV5-1 and TRBJ2-3, is KAGVTQTPRYLIKTRGQQVTLSCSPISGHRSVSWYQQTPGQGLQFLFEYFSETQRNKGNFPGRFSGRQFSNSRSEMNVSTLELGDSALYLCASSFIGTSTDTQYFGPGTRLTVL.